This T cell receptor beta chain was sequenced during a study of graft-versus-host responses after intestinal transplantation. Study details: Following induction with anti-thymocyte globulin, all recipients were given tacrolimus and steroids for about three years. The study, taken as a whole, reports: Investigators detected GvH clones in recipient marrow, with some emerging earlier in ileum or blood. Declining HvG levels early post-transplant were linked to peak circulating GvH clone levels. Elevated graft-versus-host to host-versus-graft clonal ratios in allografts were recorded for patients with graft-donor T cell macrochimerism.

TCRdb's table, derived via immunoSEQ multiplex PCR, lists solely in-frame clones and lacks some. Of about 39,000 clones listed, about 96% are singletons. With regard to this clone: Its cognate antigen is unknown.

The CDR3 covers 13 residues. Trimming took 1 base from V and 6 from J, leaving 7 bases between them. The V gene's germline CDR1 is SNHLY and CDR2 FYNNEI. V and J are TRBV2 and TRBJ2-1; the D gene is possibly TRBD2 (6 bases). This sample comprised unstimulated CD8+ T cells sorted from spleen or lymph node cells, obtained before transplant. This TCR derives from a human donor who was the organ donor for an intestinal transplant. CDR3 amino acids: CASSEGGVNEQFF. CDR3 DNA sequence: TGTGCCAGCAGTGAAGGGGGGGTCAATGAGCAGTTCTTC.